This TCR beta chain was retrieved from a study of OX40 agonist ivuxolimab in advanced cancers. Study-wide background: Mean age around 64 years, range about 23 to 80; 82.7% male. Of the participants, approximately 38% had some prior anti-PD-1, anti-PD-L1 or anti-CTLA-4 therapy, which was allowed.

The assay was immunoSEQ multiplex PCR, and TCRdb's table has in-frame clones only and misses some. The data contain tens of thousands of clones, about 90% of them singletons. The CDR3 runs 15 residues. Germline CDR1 and CDR2: LNHDA and SQIVND (reference sequence). V was clipped by 1 base and J by 5 bases, with 15 bases between them. The TCR originated in an adult with an advanced solid tumor such as melanoma, head and neck, liver or kidney cancer. The starting material was CD4+ or CD8+ T cells sorted from blood, obtained in a trial of the OX40 agonist ivuxolimab. The chain is built from TRBV19 and TRBJ2-7; either TRBD1 or TRBD2 may supply D (5 bases each). The CDR3 sequence: CASSIVGEYVDEQYF. As DNA, the CDR3 is TGTGCCAGTAGTATAGTGGGGGAATACGTTGACGAGCAGTACTTC.